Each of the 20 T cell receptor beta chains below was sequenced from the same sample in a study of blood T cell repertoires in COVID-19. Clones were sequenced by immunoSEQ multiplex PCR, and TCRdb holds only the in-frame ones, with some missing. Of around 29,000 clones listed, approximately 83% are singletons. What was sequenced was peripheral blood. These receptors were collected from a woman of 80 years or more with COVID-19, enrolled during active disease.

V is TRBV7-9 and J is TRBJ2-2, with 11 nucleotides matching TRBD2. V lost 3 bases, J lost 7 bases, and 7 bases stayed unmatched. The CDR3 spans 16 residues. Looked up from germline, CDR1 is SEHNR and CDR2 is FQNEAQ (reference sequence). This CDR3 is CASSFLAGGPIGELFF. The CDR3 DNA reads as TGTGCCAGCAGCTTCTTAGCGGGGGGGCCAATCGGGGAGCTGTTTTTT.

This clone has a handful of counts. The CDR3 protein is CASSVVEGGYTF. The DNA of the CDR3 is TGTGCCAGCAGCGTAGTGGAGGGAGGCTACACCTTC. The chain has TRBV9 and TRBJ1-2; D is uncertain. The CDR3 runs to 12 residues. Germline V gives CDR1 SGDLS, CDR2 YYNGEE. V dropped 0 bases and J dropped 8 bases, with 8 bases sitting between them.

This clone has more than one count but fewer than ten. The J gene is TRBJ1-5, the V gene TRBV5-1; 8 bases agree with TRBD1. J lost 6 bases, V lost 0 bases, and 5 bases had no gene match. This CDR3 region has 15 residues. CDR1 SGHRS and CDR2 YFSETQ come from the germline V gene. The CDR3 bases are TGCGCCAGCAGCTTGGACGGACAGGGTTCTCAGCCCCAGCATTTT. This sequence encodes CASSLDGQGSQPQHF.

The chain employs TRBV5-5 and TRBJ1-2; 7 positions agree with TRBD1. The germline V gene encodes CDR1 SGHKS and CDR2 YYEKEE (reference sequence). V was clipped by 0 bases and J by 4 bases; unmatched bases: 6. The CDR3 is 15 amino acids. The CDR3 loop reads CASSLGDSFSYGYTF. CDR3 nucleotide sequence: TGTGCCAGCAGCTTGGGGGACAGCTTCAGCTATGGCTACACCTTC. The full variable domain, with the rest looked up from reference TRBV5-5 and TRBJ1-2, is DAGVTQSPTHLIKTRGQQVTLRCSPISGHKSVSWYQQVLGQGPQFIFQYYEKEERGRGNFPDRFSARQFPNYSSELNVNALLLGDSALYLCASSLGDSFSYGYTFGSGTRLTVV.

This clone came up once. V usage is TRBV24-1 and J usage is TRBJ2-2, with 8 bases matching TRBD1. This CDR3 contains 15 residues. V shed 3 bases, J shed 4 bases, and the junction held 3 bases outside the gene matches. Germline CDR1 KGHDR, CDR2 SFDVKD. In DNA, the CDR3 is TGTGCCACCAGTGATCAGGGGGCTGGCACCGGGGAGCTGTTTTTT. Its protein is CATSDQGAGTGELFF.

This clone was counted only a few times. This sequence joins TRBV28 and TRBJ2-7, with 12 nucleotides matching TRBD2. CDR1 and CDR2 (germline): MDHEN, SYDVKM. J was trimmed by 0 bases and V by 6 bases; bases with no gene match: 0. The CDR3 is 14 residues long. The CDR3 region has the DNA TGTGCCAGCAGGGGACTAGCGGGCTCCTACGAGCAGTACTTC. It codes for CASRGLAGSYEQYF.

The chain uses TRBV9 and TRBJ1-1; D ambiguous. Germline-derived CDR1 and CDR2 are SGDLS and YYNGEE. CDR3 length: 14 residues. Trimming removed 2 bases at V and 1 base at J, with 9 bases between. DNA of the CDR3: TGTGCCAGCAGCGTCGAGGGTTGGAACACTGAAGCTTTCTTT. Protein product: CASSVEGWNTEAFF.

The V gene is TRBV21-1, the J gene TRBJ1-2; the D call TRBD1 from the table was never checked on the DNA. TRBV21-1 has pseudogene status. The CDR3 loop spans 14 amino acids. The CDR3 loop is CASSKVRQFEGYTF. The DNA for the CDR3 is TGTGCCAGCAGCAAAGTTAGACAATTCGAGGGCTACACCTTC.

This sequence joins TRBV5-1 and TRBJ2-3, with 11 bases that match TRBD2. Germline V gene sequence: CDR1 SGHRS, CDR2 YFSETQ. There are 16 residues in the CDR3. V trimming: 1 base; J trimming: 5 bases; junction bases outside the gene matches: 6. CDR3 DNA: TGCGCCAGCAGCTTGCCCCTAGCGGGGGGACTAGATACGCAGTATTTT. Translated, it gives CASSLPLAGGLDTQYF.

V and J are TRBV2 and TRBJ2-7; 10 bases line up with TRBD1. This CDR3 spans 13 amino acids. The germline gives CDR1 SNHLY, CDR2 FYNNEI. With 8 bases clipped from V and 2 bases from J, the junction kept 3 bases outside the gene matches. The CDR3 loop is CASGQGVTYEQYF. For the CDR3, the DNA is TGTGCCAGCGGACAGGGGGTTACCTACGAGCAGTACTTC.

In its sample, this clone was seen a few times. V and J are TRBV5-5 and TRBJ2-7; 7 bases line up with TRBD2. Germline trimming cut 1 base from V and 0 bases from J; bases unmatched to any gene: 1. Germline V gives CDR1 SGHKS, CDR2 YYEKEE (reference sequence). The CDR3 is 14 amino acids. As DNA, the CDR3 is TGTGCCAGCAGCTTGCGGACTAGCTCCTACGAGCAGTACTTC. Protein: CASSLRTSSYEQYF.

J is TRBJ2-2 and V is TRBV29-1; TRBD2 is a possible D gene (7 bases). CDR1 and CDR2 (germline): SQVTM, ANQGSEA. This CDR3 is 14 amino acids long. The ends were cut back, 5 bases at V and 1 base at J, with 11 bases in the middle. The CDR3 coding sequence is TGCAGCGTTAGGGGGGGCCAGAACACCGGGGAGCTGTTTTTT. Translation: CSVRGGQNTGELFF.

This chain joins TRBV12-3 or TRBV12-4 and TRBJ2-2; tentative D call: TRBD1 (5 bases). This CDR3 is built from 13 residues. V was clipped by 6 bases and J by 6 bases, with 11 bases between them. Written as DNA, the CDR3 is TGTGCCAGCAGCCTTGGGGCGGCCGGGGAGCTGTTTTTT. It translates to CASSLGAAGELFF.

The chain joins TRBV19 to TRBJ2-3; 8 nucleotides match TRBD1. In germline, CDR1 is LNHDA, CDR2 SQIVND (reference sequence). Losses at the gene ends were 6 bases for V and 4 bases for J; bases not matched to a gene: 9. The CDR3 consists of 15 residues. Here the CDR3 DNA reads TGTGCCAGTAGGGTGACAGGGGCGATTCCAGATACGCAGTATTTT. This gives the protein CASRVTGAIPDTQYF.

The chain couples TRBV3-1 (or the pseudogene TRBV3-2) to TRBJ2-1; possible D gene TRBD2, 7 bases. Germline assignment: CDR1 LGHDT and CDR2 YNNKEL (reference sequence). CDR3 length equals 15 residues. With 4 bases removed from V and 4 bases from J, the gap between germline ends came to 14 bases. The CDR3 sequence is CASSRGGGSYNEQFF. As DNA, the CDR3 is TGTGCCAGCAGCCGAGGGGGGGGGAGTTACAATGAGCAGTTCTTC.

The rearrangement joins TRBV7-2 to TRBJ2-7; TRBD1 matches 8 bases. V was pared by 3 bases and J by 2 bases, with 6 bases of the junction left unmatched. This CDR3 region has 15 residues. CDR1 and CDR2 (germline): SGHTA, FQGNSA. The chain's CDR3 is CASSLAGTGAYEQYF. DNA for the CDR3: TGTGCCAGCAGCTTGGCCGGGACAGGAGCCTACGAGCAGTACTTC.

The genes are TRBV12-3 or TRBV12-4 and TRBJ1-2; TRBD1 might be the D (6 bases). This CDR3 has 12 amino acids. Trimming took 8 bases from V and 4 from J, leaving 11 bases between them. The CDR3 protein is CASQGGAYGYTF. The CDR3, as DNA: TGTGCCAGCCAAGGGGGGGCCTATGGCTACACCTTC.

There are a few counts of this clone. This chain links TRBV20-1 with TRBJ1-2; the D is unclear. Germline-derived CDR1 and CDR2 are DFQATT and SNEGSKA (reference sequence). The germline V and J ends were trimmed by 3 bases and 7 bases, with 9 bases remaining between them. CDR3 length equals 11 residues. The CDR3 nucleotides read TGCAGTGCTAGTCTGCAGGCTGGCTACACCTTC. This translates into CSASLQAGYTF.

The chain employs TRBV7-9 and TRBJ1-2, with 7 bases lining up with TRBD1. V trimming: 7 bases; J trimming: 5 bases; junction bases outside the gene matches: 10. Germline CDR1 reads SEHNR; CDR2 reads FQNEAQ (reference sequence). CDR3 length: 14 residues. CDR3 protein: CASNTLTGSYGYTF. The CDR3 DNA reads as TGTGCCAGCAACACCTTGACAGGGAGTTATGGCTACACCTTC.

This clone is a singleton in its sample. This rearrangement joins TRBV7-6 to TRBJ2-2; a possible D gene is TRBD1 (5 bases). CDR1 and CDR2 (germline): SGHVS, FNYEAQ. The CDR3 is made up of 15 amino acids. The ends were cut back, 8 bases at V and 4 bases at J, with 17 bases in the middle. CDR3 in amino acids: CASAPVRVRTGELFF. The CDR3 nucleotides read TGTGCCAGCGCCCCGGTCAGGGTGCGCACCGGGGAGCTGTTTTTT.